The 21 T cell receptor beta chains given below trace back to one sample, sequenced in a study of blood T cell repertoires in COVID-19. The table came from immunoSEQ multiplex PCR; TCRdb's copy has only in-frame clones and leaves some out. The table includes about 210,000 clones, 81% detected once. Sequencing was carried out using PBMCs or T cells enriched from blood (not recorded which). Receptors originate from a woman aged 45-65 years with acute COVID-19.

Only one count was recorded for this clone. The chain couples TRBV7-8 to TRBJ2-7, with 9 bases aligning to TRBD2. The CDR3 has 16 residues. V lost 1 base and J lost 2; bases outside the gene matches: 6. CDR1 SGHVS and CDR2 FQNEAQ come from the germline V gene. The CDR3 region is CASSLVVAGATYEQYF. The CDR3 DNA reads as TGTGCCAGCAGCTTAGTAGTAGCGGGAGCAACCTACGAGCAGTACTTC. Drawing the rest from reference TRBV7-8 and TRBJ2-7, the complete variable domain is GAGVSQSPRYKVAKRGQDVALRCDPISGHVSLFWYQQALGQGPEFLTYFQNEAQLDKSGLPSDRFFAERPEGSVSTLKIQRTQQEDSAVYLCASSLVVAGATYEQYFGPGTRLTVT.

The V and J genes are TRBV2 and TRBJ2-1, with 7 positions matching TRBD2. The CDR3 totals 15 residues. Germline loops: CDR1 SNHLY, CDR2 FYNNEI. Unmatched junction bases numbered 3, after V lost 4 bases and J lost 0 bases. This CDR3 is CASSGGEGSYNEQFF. The CDR3 DNA reads TGTGCCAGCAGTGGAGGGGAGGGCTCCTACAATGAGCAGTTCTTC.

V and J are TRBV12-5 and TRBJ2-3; perhaps TRBD1 as D (6 bases). The CDR3 covers 15 residues. Looked up from germline, CDR1 is LGHNT and CDR2 is FRNRAP. V was cut by 8 bases and J by 4 bases, with 19 bases left in between. The CDR3 DNA reads as TGTGCTAGTTTAGACGGGCTCAGGGGTCCAGATACGCAGTATTTT. Translated: CASLDGLRGPDTQYF.

There are a few counts of this clone. J is TRBJ2-1 and V is TRBV5-4; tentative D call: TRBD2 (5 bases). The length of the CDR3 is 15 residues. Trimming left V 2 bases short and J 2 bases short, with 11 bases between. In germline, CDR1 is SGHNT, CDR2 YYREEE (reference sequence). The CDR3 bases are TGTGCCAGCAGCTTCTCAATTAGCGCCTACAATGAGCAGTTCTTC. As protein: CASSFSISAYNEQFF.

This chain joins TRBV20-1 and TRBJ1-6, with a weak D call TRBD1 (6 bases). V was cut by 4 bases and J by 18 bases, with 13 bases left in between. Germline assignment: CDR1 DFQATT and CDR2 SNEGSKA (reference sequence). The CDR3 has 10 amino acids. CDR3 residues: CSATTGDTHF. CDR3 DNA sequence: TGCAGTGCTACAACCGGGGACACCCACTTT.

This sequence joins TRBV28 and TRBJ2-2; D is possibly TRBD1 (6 bases). CDR3 length: 17 amino acids. The germline gives CDR1 MDHEN, CDR2 SYDVKM. The V end was cut by 7 bases, the J end by 0 bases, with 18 bases between. The CDR3 is CASTFTGLRANTGELFF. The CDR3 DNA reads as TGTGCCAGCACCTTTACAGGGTTAAGGGCGAACACCGGGGAGCTGTTTTTT.

This clone has only one observation. The chain combines TRBV13 with TRBJ2-7; D might be TRBD1 (5 bases). The V gene's germline CDR1 is PRHDT and CDR2 FYEKMQ (reference sequence). The CDR3 has 14 residues. V was pared by 5 bases and J by 6 bases, with 17 bases between. CDR3 sequence (DNA): TGTGCCAGCAGCACCCCGCCCGGACACTCCGAGCAGTACTTC. Residues: CASSTPPGHSEQYF.

This clone was recorded once. V and J are TRBV19 and TRBJ1-5, with D unclear. The germline V gene encodes CDR1 LNHDA and CDR2 SQIVND (reference sequence). With 1 base removed from V and 7 bases from J, the gap between germline ends came to 8 bases. This CDR3 is 13 amino acids long. CDR3 amino acids: CASSIAVIQPQHF. The DNA of the CDR3 is TGTGCCAGTAGTATAGCGGTGATCCAGCCCCAGCATTTT.

The chain combines TRBV7-9 with TRBJ1-6; 7 bases align to TRBD1. This CDR3 comprises 13 residues. Trimming at V came to 6 bases and at J to 10 bases, leaving 6 bases not matched to a gene. Germline values: CDR1 SEHNR, CDR2 FQNEAQ (reference sequence). The CDR3 reads CASSRTGGSPLHF. CDR3 DNA: TGTGCCAGCAGTCGGACAGGCGGCTCACCCCTCCACTTT.

The rearrangement joins TRBV2 to TRBJ2-1; TRBD2 aligns across 14 bases. Germline loops: CDR1 SNHLY, CDR2 FYNNEI. The V gene end was trimmed by 4 bases and the J gene end by 7 bases; junction bases not matched to a gene: 6. The CDR3 totals 16 residues. The CDR3 DNA follows: TGTGCCAGCAGTGTCCGGACTAGCGGGGGGAAGAATGAGCAGTTCTTC. It yields the protein CASSVRTSGGKNEQFF.

This clone has only a few counts. V gene TRBV24-1 combines with J gene TRBJ2-3, with D tentatively TRBD2 (6 bases). Germline values: CDR1 KGHDR, CDR2 SFDVKD. Trimming stripped 5 bases from V and 4 bases from J, with 9 bases between. CDR3 size: 13 residues. DNA for the CDR3: TGTGCCACCAGTGCCGGCGGGGCAGATACGCAGTATTTT. This codes for CATSAGGADTQYF.

The chain combines TRBV6-2 or TRBV6-3 with TRBJ1-1; TRBD1 aligns across 8 bases. Germline values: CDR1 MNHEY, CDR2 SVGEGT. V trimming: 5 bases; J trimming: 4 bases; junction bases outside the gene matches: 0. The CDR3 covers 12 residues. The CDR3 DNA follows: TGTGCCAGCAGTGGACAGGGCACTGAAGCTTTCTTT. The encoded protein is CASSGQGTEAFF.

V is TRBV10-3 and J is TRBJ2-1; possibly TRBD1 for D (6 bases). Per germline, CDR1 ENHRY and CDR2 SYGVKD. This CDR3 has 15 amino acids. V lost 6 bases, J lost 2 bases, and 14 bases lay in between. CDR3 nucleotide sequence: TGTGCCATCAGCTCGACAGGACTGACCTACAATGAGCAGTTCTTC. Protein product: CAISSTGLTYNEQFF.

The chain combines TRBV4-1 with TRBJ1-2; tentative D call: TRBD1 (6 bases). The CDR3 consists of 14 residues. V lost 5 bases, J lost 1 base, and 11 bases lay in between. Germline V gene data show CDR1 as MGHRA and CDR2 as YSYEKL. CDR3: CASSAQQGNYGYTF. CDR3 DNA sequence: TGCGCCAGCAGCGCCCAACAGGGTAACTATGGCTACACCTTC.

This chain joins TRBV9 and TRBJ2-2, with 14 bases identical to TRBD2. Germline values: CDR1 SGDLS, CDR2 YYNGEE. Unmatched junction bases numbered 11, after V lost 0 bases and J lost 4 bases. This CDR3 has 20 amino acids. The CDR3 DNA follows: TGTGCCAGCAGCGTAGCTCCCTCAGGGACTAGCGGGAGTGCCACCGGGGAGCTGTTTTTT. This encodes CASSVAPSGTSGSATGELFF.

This clone occurred once. The chain couples TRBV27 to TRBJ2-7, with no clear D. V gave up 0 bases and J gave up 6 bases, with 15 bases separating them. This CDR3 has 15 amino acids. The germline V gene encodes CDR1 MNHEY and CDR2 SMNVEV (reference sequence). For the CDR3, the DNA is TGTGCCAGCAGTTTATCGGTTGGCCCTTCAGGCGAGCAGTACTTC. This sequence encodes CASSLSVGPSGEQYF.

This chain connects TRBV28 to TRBJ1-1, with D possibly TRBD1 on 5 matching bases. The germline CDR1 and CDR2 sequences are MDHEN and SYDVKM. CDR3 size: 15 residues. The V and J ends lost 6 bases and 1 base respectively, with 15 bases between them. CDR3 in amino acids: CASRREGARNTEAFF. The CDR3 coding sequence is TGTGCCAGCAGGAGAGAAGGGGCGAGGAACACTGAAGCTTTCTTT. The whole variable domain, filled in from reference TRBV28 and TRBJ1-1, reads DVKVTQSSRYLVKRTGEKVFLECVQDMDHENMFWYRQDPGLGLRLIYFSYDVKMKEKGDIPEGYSVSREKKERFSLILESASTNQTSMYLCASRREGARNTEAFFGQGTRLTVV.

V is TRBV4-1 and J is TRBJ2-1, with D maybe TRBD2 (6 bases). Germline V gene sequence: CDR1 MGHRA, CDR2 YSYEKL. CDR3 size: 15 residues. Trimming removed 8 bases from V and 5 bases from J, with 19 bases in between. CDR3 region: CASAPLPGLNNEQFF. DNA for the CDR3: TGCGCCAGCGCCCCTCTCCCGGGACTCAACAATGAGCAGTTCTTC.

This clone was counted a single time. The rearrangement joins TRBV11-2 to TRBJ2-7, with TRBD1 matching over 10 bases. J lost 6 bases, V lost 1 base, and 3 bases had no gene match. From germline, CDR1 is SGHAT and CDR2 FQNNGV. The CDR3 extends over 14 amino acids. The CDR3 bases are TGTGCCAGCAGCTTAGTACGGACAGGGGGCGAGCAGTACTTC. It yields the protein CASSLVRTGGEQYF.

The CDR3 region has the DNA TGTGCCAGCCTACGGGTTCAGGCTTTCTTT. Its translation is CASLRVQAFF. The rearrangement links TRBV27 to TRBJ1-1; D is unresolved. The CDR3 is 10 residues long. CDR1 and CDR2 from the germline V gene are MNHEY and SMNVEV (reference sequence). The ends were cut back, 8 bases at V and 11 bases at J, with 12 bases in the middle.

The chain couples TRBV11-3 to TRBJ2-2; 10 bases map to TRBD2. This CDR3 spans 18 amino acids. The J segment lost 3 bases and the V segment lost 1 base, leaving 8 bases of the junction unmatched. Looked up from germline, CDR1 is SGHNT and CDR2 is YENEEA. CDR3 amino acids: CASSLGASGGGDTGELFF. CDR3 sequence (DNA): TGTGCCAGCAGCTTAGGCGCTAGCGGGGGCGGCGACACCGGGGAGCTGTTTTTT.